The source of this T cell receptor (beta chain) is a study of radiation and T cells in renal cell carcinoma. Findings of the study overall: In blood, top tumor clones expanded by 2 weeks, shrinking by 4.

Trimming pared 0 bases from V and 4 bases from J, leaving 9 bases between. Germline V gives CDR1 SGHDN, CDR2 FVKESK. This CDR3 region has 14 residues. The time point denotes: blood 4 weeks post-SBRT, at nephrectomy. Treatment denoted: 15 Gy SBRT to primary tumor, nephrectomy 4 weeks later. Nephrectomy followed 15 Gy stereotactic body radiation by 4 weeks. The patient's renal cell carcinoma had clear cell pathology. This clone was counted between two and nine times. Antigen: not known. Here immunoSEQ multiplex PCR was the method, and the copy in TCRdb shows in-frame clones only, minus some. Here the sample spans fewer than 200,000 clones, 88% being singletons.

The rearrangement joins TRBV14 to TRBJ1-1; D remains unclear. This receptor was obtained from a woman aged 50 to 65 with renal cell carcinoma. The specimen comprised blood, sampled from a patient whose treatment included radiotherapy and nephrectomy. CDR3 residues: CASSQEMRGTEAFF. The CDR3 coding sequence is TGTGCCAGCAGCCAAGAAATGCGGGGCACTGAAGCTTTCTTT.